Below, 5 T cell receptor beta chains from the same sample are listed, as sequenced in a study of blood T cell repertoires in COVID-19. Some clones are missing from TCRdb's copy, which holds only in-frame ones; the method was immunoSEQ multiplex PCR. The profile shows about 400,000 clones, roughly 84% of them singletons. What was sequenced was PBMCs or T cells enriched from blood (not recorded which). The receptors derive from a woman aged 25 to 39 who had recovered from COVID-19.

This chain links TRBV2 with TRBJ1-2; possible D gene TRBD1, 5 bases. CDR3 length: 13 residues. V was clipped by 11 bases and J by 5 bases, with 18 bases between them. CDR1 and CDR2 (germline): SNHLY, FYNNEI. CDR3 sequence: CAGAGDSWYGYTF. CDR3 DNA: TGTGCCGGGGCGGGAGATAGCTGGTATGGCTACACCTTC.

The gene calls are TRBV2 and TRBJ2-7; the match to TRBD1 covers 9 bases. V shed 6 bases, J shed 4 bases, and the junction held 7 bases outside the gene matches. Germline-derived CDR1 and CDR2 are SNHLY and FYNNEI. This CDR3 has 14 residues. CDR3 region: CASSRDRAAYEQYF. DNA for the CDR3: TGTGCCAGCAGCCGGGACAGGGCGGCGTACGAGCAGTACTTC.

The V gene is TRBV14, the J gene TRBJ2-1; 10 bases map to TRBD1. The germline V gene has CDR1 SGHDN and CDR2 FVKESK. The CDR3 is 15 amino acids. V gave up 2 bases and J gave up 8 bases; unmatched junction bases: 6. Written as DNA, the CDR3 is TGTGCCAGCAGCCAACCCGGGACAGGGGTCCATGAGCAGTTCTTC. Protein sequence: CASSQPGTGVHEQFF. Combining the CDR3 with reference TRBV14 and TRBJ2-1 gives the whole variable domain EAGVTQFPSHSVIEKGQTVTLRCDPISGHDNLYWYRRVMGKEIKFLLHFVKESKQDESGMPNNRFLAERTGGTYSTLKVQPAELEDSGVYFCASSQPGTGVHEQFFGPGTRLTVL.

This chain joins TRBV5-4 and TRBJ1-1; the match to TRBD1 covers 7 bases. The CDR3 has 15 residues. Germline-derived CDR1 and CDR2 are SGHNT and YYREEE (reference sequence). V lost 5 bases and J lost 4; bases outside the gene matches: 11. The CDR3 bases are TGTGCCAGCAGGGAAAACAGGGGTTTGGCCACTGAAGCTTTCTTT. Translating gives CASRENRGLATEAFF. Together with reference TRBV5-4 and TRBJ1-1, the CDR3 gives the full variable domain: ETGVTQSPTHLIKTRGQQVTLRCSSQSGHNTVSWYQQALGQGPQFIFQYYREEENGRGNFPPRFSGLQFPNYSSELNVNALELDDSALYLCASRENRGLATEAFFGQGTRLTVV.

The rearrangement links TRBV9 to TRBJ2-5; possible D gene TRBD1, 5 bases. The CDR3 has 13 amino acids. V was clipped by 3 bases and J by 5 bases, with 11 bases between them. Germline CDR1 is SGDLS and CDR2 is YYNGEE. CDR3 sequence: CASSGGPLETQYF. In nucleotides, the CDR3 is TGTGCCAGCAGCGGGGGCCCTTTGGAGACCCAGTACTTC.